The source of this TCR beta chain is a study of T cell repertoires in aging, cancer and after chemotherapy. Study details: Patients with chronic lymphocytic leukemia were sampled before and after fludarabine- or bendamustine-based chemotherapy.

Points from the study as a whole: Age-matched healthy donors had significantly more diverse, less clonal blood TCR repertoires than untreated cancer patients. In hematological cancer patients, infiltrated lymphoid organs may have impaired thymic emigration or peripheral T cell expansion. Median generation probability rose over the chemotherapy interval in each cancer cohort, suggesting rebound thymic output.

Concerning this clonotype itself: Its specificity is not known.

TCR beta rearrangements were amplified from peripheral blood genomic DNA. Trimming removed 1 base from V and 7 bases from J, with 17 bases in between. The CDR3 runs 15 residues. Germline V lookup: CDR1 GTSNPN, CDR2 SVGIG (reference sequence). TRB rearrangements spanning V, D and J were amplified using mixed TRB-A/B primers. TCRdb ran MiXCR on the multiplex PCR reads and lists one entry per CDR3 protein. The sample lists 6,000 to 6,500 distinct CDR3 sequences; 25% to 35% were seen once. The TCR comes from a human donor with a blood cancer. The V gene is TRBV30, the J gene TRBJ2-1; the D call may be TRBD1 or TRBD2 (6 bases each). Sequencing used blood. CDR3: CAWSESARGANEQFF. The CDR3 DNA is TGTGCCTGGAGTGAATCGGCTAGGGGGGCGAATGAGCAGTTCTTC.